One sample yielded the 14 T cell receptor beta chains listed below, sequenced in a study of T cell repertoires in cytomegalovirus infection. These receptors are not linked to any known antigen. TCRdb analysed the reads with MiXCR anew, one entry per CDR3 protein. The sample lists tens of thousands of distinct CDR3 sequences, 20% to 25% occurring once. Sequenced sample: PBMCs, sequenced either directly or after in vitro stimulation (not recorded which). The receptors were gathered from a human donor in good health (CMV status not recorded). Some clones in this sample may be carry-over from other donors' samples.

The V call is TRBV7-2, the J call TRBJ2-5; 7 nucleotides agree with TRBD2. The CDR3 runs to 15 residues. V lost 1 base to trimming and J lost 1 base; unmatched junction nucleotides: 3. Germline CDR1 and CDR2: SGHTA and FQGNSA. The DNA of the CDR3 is TGTGCCAGCAGCTTAGGTTCTAGCGGCCAAGAGACCCAGTACTTC. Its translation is CASSLGSSGQETQYF.

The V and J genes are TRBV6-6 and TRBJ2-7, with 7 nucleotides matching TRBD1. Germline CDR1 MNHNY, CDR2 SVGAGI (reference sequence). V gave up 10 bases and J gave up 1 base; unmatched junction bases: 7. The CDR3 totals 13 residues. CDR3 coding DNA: TGTGCCACCCAGACGACAGGGTCCTACGAGCAGTACTTC. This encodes CATQTTGSYEQYF.

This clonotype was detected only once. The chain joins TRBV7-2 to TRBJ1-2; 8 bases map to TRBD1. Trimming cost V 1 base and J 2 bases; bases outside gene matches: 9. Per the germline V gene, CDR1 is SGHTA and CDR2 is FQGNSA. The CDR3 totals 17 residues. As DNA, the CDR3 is TGTGCCAGCAGCTTAGTCCAGGGGGCGGTCCGAAACTATGGCTACACCTTC. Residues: CASSLVQGAVRNYGYTF.

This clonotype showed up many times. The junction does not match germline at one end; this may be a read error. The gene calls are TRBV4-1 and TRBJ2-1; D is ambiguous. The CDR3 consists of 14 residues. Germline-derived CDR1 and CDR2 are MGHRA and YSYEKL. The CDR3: CASSQDHSDNEQFF. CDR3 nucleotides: TGCGCCAGCAGCCAAGACCACTCCGACAATGAGCAGTTCTTC.

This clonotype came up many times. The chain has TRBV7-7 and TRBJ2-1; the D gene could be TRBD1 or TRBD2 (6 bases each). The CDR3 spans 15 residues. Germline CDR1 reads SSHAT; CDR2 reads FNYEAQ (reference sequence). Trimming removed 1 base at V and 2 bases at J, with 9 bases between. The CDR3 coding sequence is TGTGCCAGCAGCTTAGAGGGGGGACCCTACAATGAGCAGTTCTTC. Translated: CASSLEGGPYNEQFF.

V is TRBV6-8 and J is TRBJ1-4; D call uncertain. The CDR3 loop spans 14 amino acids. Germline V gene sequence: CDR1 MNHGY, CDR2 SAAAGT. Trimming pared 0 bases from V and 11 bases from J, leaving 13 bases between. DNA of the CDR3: TGTGCCAGCAGTTACTCGATTCAGCCTGAGAAACTGTTTTTT. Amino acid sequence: CASSYSIQPEKLFF.

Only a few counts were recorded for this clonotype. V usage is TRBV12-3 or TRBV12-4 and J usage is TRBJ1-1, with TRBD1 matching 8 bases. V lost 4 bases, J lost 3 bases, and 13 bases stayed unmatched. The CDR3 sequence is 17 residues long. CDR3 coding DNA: TGTGCCAGCAGTTCCCCGCGCCTCGGGACAGGATACACTGAAGCTTTCTTT. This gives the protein CASSSPRLGTGYTEAFF.

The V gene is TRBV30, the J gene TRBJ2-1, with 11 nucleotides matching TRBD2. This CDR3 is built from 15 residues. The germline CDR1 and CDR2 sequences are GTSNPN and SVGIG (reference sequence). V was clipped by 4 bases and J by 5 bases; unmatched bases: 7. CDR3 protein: CAWTEGLAVNNEQFF. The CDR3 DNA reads TGTGCCTGGACCGAGGGACTAGCGGTAAACAATGAGCAGTTCTTC.

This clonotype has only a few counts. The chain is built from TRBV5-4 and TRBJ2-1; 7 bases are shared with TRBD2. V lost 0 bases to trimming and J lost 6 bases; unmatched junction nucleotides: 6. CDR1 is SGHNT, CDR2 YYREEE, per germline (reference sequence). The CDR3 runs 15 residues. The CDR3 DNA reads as TGTGCCAGCAGCTTGGGAGCGGGACCGGGCAATGAGCAGTTCTTC. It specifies CASSLGAGPGNEQFF. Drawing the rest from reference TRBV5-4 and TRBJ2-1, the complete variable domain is ETGVTQSPTHLIKTRGQQVTLRCSSQSGHNTVSWYQQALGQGPQFIFQYYREEENGRGNFPPRFSGLQFPNYSSELNVNALELDDSALYLCASSLGAGPGNEQFFGPGTRLTVL.

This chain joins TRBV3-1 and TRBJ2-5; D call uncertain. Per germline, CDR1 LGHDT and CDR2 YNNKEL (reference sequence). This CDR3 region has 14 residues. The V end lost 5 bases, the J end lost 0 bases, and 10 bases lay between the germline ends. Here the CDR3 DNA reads TGTGCCAGCAGCTCTTACGTGAACCAAGAGACCCAGTACTTC. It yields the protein CASSSYVNQETQYF.

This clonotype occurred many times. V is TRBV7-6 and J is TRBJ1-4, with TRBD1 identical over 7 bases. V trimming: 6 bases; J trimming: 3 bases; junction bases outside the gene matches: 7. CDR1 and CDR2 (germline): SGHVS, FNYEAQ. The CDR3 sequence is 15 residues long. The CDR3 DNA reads TGTGCCAGCAGTCTAAGGGGGCCCTCTAATGAAAAACTGTTTTTT. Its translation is CASSLRGPSNEKLFF.

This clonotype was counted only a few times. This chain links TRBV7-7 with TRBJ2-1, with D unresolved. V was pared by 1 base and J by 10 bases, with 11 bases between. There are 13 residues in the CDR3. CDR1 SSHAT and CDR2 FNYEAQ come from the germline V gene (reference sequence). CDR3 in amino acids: CASSLVVTEEQFF. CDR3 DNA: TGTGCCAGCAGCTTAGTAGTTACGGAGGAGCAGTTCTTC.

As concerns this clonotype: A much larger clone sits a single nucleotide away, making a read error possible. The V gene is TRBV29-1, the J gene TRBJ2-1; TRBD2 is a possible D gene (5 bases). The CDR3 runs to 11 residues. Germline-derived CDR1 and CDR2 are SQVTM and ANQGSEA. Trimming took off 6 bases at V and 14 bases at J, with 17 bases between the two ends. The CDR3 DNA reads TGCAGCGTAGCCCTAGCTGGAGAGAAGTTCTTC. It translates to CSVALAGEKFF.

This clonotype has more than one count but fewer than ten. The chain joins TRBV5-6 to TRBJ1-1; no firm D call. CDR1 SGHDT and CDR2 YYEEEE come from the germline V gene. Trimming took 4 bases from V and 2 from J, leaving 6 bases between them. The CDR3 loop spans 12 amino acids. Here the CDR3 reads CASSDPNTEAFF. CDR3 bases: TGTGCCAGCAGCGATCCTAACACTGAAGCTTTCTTT.